This T cell receptor beta chain was retrieved from a study of identifying expanded T cells in peripheral blood. Overall study findings and caveats: Over two and four weeks, about 16 and 19 clones changed, versus around 1.2 between replicates. Variance in clone template counts between two-week samples significantly increased with total template count across all healthy donors.

Here immunoSEQ multiplex PCR was the method, and the copy in TCRdb shows in-frame clones only, minus some. The sample records some 75,000 clones, under 90% being singletons. Collection occurred without any documented infections or immune events in donors. With respect to this clone: What it recognizes is unknown.

The CDR3 extends over 14 amino acids. V shed 3 bases and J 5 bases; nucleotides not matched to a gene: 7. Looked up from germline, CDR1 is SGDLS and CDR2 is YYNGEE. The sequence was obtained from a person aged 18 to 75 in good health. The chain combines TRBV9 with TRBJ1-2; 7 bases are shared with TRBD1. The sequencing sample was made of blood. The CDR3 region is CASSGEKGAYGYTF. In DNA, the CDR3 is TGTGCCAGCAGCGGGGAGAAGGGGGCGTATGGCTACACCTTC. The whole variable domain, filled in from reference TRBV9 and TRBJ1-2, reads DSGVTQTPKHLITATGQRVTLRCSPRSGDLSVYWYQQSLDQGLQFLIQYYNGEERAKGNILERFSAQQFPDLHSELNLSSLELGDSALYFCASSGEKGAYGYTFGSGTRLTVV.